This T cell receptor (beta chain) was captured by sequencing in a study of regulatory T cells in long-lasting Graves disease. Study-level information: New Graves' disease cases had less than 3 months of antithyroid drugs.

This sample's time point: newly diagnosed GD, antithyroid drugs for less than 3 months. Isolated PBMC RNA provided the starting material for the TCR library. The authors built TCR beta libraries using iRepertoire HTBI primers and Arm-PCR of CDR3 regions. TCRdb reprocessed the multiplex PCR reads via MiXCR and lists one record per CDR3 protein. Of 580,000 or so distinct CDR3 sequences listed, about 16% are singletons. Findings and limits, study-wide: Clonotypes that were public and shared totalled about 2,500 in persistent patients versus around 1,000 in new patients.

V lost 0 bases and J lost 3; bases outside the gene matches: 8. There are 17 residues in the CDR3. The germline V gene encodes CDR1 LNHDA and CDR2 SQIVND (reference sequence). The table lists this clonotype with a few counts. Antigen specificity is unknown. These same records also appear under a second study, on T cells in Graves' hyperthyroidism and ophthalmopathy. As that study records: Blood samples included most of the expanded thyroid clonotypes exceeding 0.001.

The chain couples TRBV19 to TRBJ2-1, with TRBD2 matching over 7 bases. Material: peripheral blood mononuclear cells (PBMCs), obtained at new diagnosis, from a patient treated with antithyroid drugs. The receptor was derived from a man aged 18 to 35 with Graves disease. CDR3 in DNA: TGTGCCAGTAGTATAGATAGGGCTAGCGGATTCTACAATGAGCAGTTCTTC. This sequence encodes CASSIDRASGFYNEQFF.